This T cell receptor beta chain appears in the sequencing data of a study of cytomegalovirus exposure and HLA in healthy donors. PCR employed 60 Vbeta and 13 Jbeta primers. Clones were sequenced by immunoSEQ multiplex PCR, and TCRdb holds only the in-frame ones, with some missing. The repertoire holds under 150,000 clones, with around 77% as singletons. This sequence was found in a man between 45 and 60 years old in good health and CMV-seronegative. The sequenced sample consisted of PBMCs.

CDR3 coding DNA: TGTGCCAGCAGCCCGAACCAGGGTTCCCCCTCTTCCTACAATGAGCAGTTCTTC. Protein: CASSPNQGSPSSYNEQFF. V usage is TRBV7-2 and J usage is TRBJ2-1; D is possibly TRBD1 (5 bases). Germline V CDR1 and CDR2: SGHTA, FQGNSA. V was clipped by 5 bases and J by 1 base, with 21 bases between them. CDR3 length: 18 amino acids.